This T cell receptor beta chain comes out of a study of shared clonotypes between healthy human individuals. Study as a whole: Plates per donor: three CD4 naive, three CD4 memory, two CD8 naive, one CD8 memory.

As regards this clone: Its cognate antigen is unknown.

Each donor was a Caucasian adult residing in Nashville, Tennessee. The table came from immunoSEQ multiplex PCR; TCRdb's copy has only in-frame clones and leaves some out. Of some 2,500,000 clones in the sample, 80% to 95% were seen once. Whole-study results and caveats: It was the non-shared clonotypes that had lower generation probabilities than clonotypes shared by all four donors. Naive subsets usually exceeded memory subsets in estimated richness.

Germline loops: CDR1 SGDLS, CDR2 YYNGEE. The CDR3 runs to 13 residues. V lost 0 bases, J lost 11 bases, and 14 bases lay in between. This receptor was taken from a man between 18 and 35 years old in good health. Some clones in this sample may be carry-over from other donors' samples. Sample: naive CD4+ T cells from PBMCs. The subset was: CD45RA+ positively selected. The J gene is TRBJ1-2, the V gene TRBV9; D is ambiguous. The CDR3 DNA is TGTGCCAGCAGCGTAGGCGGGTTTTCGAATTACACCTTC. It encodes CASSVGGFSNYTF.